These T cell receptor beta chains were read from a single sample in a study of OX40 agonist ivuxolimab in advanced cancers. Some clones are missing from TCRdb's copy, which holds only in-frame ones; the method was immunoSEQ multiplex PCR. The repertoire holds roughly 30,000 clones, with approximately 81% as singletons. Sequences were derived from CD4+ or CD8+ T cells sorted from blood, sampled in a trial of the OX40 agonist ivuxolimab. These receptors were obtained from an adult with an advanced solid tumor such as melanoma, head and neck, liver or kidney cancer. CDR3s include the opening cysteine and the closing phenylalanine or tryptophan. A D gene is named only where the DNA matches it firmly. Expanded clones are given a class, and other clones once, few, many or no size at all.

j_gene: TRBJ2-1; v_gene: TRBV4-1; abundance: -; d_gene: -; CDR3nt: TGCGCCAGCAGCCAAGCGGCCAGGAAGTTCTTC; CDR3aa: CASSQAARKFF
j_gene: TRBJ1-1; v_gene: TRBV5-1; abundance: once; d_gene: -; CDR3nt: TGCGCCAGCAGCTTGGAGCCAGGTATGAACACTGAAGCTTTCTTT; CDR3aa: CASSLEPGMNTEAFF
j_gene: TRBJ2-1; v_gene: TRBV5-6; abundance: -; d_gene: -; CDR3nt: TGTAGGGGGAGGGATGAGCAGTTCTTC; CDR3aa: CRGRDEQFF
j_gene: TRBJ2-1; v_gene: TRBV6-1; abundance: -; d_gene: TRBD2; CDR3nt: TGTGCCAGCGGCTGGACTAGCGTCAATGAGCAGTTCTTC; CDR3aa: CASGWTSVNEQFF
j_gene: TRBJ2-7; v_gene: TRBV9; abundance: -; d_gene: -; CDR3nt: TGTGCCAGCAGCGCACCGGGACAACAGTACGAGCAGTACTTC; CDR3aa: CASSAPGQQYEQYF
j_gene: TRBJ2-1; v_gene: TRBV6-5; abundance: -; d_gene: TRBD2; CDR3nt: TGTGCCAGCAGTTACGGCGCGGGAGCTACCAATGAGCAGTTCTTC; CDR3aa: CASSYGAGATNEQFF
j_gene: TRBJ2-7; v_gene: TRBV7-9; abundance: few; d_gene: TRBD1; CDR3nt: TGTGCCAGCAGCACCGGACAGGGTGGTACCTACGAGCAGTACTTC; CDR3aa: CASSTGQGGTYEQYF
j_gene: TRBJ2-2; v_gene: TRBV5-4; abundance: -; d_gene: -; CDR3nt: TGTGCCAGCAGCTTCGAAGGGCATACCGGGGAGCTGTTTTTT; CDR3aa: CASSFEGHTGELFF
j_gene: TRBJ1-2; v_gene: TRBV4-2; abundance: -; d_gene: TRBD1; CDR3nt: TGTGCCAGCAGCCAAGCCTACAGGGGCGAGGACTATGGCTACACCTTC; CDR3aa: CASSQAYRGEDYGYTF
j_gene: TRBJ1-1; v_gene: TRBV9; abundance: -; d_gene: -; CDR3nt: TGTGCCAGCAGCGTAGGGGGGTCGAACACTGAAGCTTTCTTT; CDR3aa: CASSVGGSNTEAFF
j_gene: TRBJ2-1; v_gene: TRBV5-1; abundance: -; d_gene: TRBD2; CDR3nt: TGCGCCAGCAGCAGCGGGGGGATAAATGAGCAGTTCTTC; CDR3aa: CASSSGGINEQFF